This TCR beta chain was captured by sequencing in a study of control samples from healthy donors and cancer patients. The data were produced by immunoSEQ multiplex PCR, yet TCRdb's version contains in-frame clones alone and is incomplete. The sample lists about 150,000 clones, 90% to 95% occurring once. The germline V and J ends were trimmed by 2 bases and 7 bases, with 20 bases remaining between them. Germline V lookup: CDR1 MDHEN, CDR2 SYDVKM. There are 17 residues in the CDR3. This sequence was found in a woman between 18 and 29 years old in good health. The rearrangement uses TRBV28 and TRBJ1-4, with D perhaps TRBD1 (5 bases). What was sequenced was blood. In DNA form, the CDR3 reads TGTGCCAGCAGTTTAGGCTTGTTCCGTGGGACTGGTGAAAAACTGTTTTTT. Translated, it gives CASSLGLFRGTGEKLFF.